The 15 T cell receptor beta chains below all came from one sample that was sequenced in a study of cytomegalovirus exposure and HLA in healthy donors. PCR involved 60 Vbeta and 13 Jbeta primers. Measured with immunoSEQ multiplex PCR; TCRdb has only the in-frame clones, and not every one. The sample lists 200,000 or so clones, nearly 80% occurring once. The sequencing sample was made of PBMCs. The receptors originated from a woman aged 25 to 45 in good health and CMV-seropositive.

The chain links TRBV14 to TRBJ1-6; 8 nucleotides agree with TRBD1. Germline V gives CDR1 SGHDN, CDR2 FVKESK. The CDR3 contains 15 residues. Germline trimming cut 5 bases from V and 7 bases from J; bases unmatched to any gene: 7. CDR3 sequence (DNA): TGTGCCAGCAGCAAACGGACAGGGAGGAATTCACCCCTCCACTTT. Protein product: CASSKRTGRNSPLHF.

CDR3 coding DNA: TGTGCCAGCAGCTTTAGCACCCAAGAGACCCAGTACTTC. Protein product: CASSFSTQETQYF. The chain combines TRBV7-9 with TRBJ2-5; no reliable D call. V lost 3 bases, J lost 1 base, and 6 bases lay in between. In germline, CDR1 is SEHNR, CDR2 FQNEAQ (reference sequence). The CDR3 has 13 residues.

The chain couples TRBV5-5 to TRBJ1-1; D unclear. In germline, CDR1 is SGHKS, CDR2 YYEKEE (reference sequence). The V gene lost 5 bases and the J gene lost 4 bases, with 12 bases spanning the gap. The CDR3 length is 13 residues. The CDR3 loop reads CASRRERPTEAFF. The DNA for the CDR3 is TGTGCCAGCAGGAGGGAGAGACCCACTGAAGCTTTCTTT.

V gene TRBV28 combines with J gene TRBJ1-5; D perhaps matches TRBD1 (5 bases). This CDR3 has 15 residues. Per the germline V gene, CDR1 is MDHEN and CDR2 is SYDVKM. V lost 4 bases, J lost 3 bases, and 13 bases lay in between. CDR3 residues: CASSYPRQFNQPQHF. Here the CDR3 DNA reads TGTGCCAGCAGTTACCCCCGACAGTTCAATCAGCCCCAGCATTTT.

The CDR3 sequence: CASSPVSGAGNTEAFF. CDR3 DNA: TGTGCCAGCTCACCCGTATCAGGGGCTGGGAACACTGAAGCTTTCTTT. The chain employs TRBV18 and TRBJ1-1; D perhaps matches TRBD1 (6 bases). The germline gives CDR1 KGHSH, CDR2 LQKENI. This CDR3 is 16 amino acids long. The germline V and J ends were trimmed by 3 bases and 1 base, with 15 bases remaining between them.

The CDR3 DNA is TGCAGTGCTAAGCCGGGTAGTGGCTACACCTTC. Residues: CSAKPGSGYTF. The chain has TRBV20-1 and TRBJ1-2, with D unclear. The V gene lost 4 bases and the J gene lost 7 bases, with 10 bases spanning the gap. Per the germline V gene, CDR1 is DFQATT and CDR2 is SNEGSKA (reference sequence). CDR3 length: 11 amino acids.

The chain has TRBV2 and TRBJ1-6, with 9 bases fitting TRBD1. V lost 6 bases to trimming and J lost 8 bases; unmatched junction nucleotides: 5. The CDR3 is 14 residues long. The germline V gene encodes CDR1 SNHLY and CDR2 FYNNEI. The CDR3 sequence is CASSVDRGYSPLHF. Written as DNA, the CDR3 is TGTGCCAGCAGCGTTGACAGGGGGTATTCACCCCTCCACTTT.

This chain links TRBV10-1 with TRBJ2-2; D remains ambiguous. The CDR3 has 14 residues. Trimming stripped 4 bases from V and 4 bases from J, with 10 bases between. CDR1 WNHNN and CDR2 SYGVQD come from the germline V gene (reference sequence). The DNA for the CDR3 is TGCGCCAGCAGTGCACAGCCTTCCACCGGGGAGCTGTTTTTT. It specifies CASSAQPSTGELFF.

The chain combines TRBV7-9 with TRBJ2-3; D is ambiguous. Germline lookup yields CDR1 SEHNR and CDR2 FQNEAQ (reference sequence). V lost 5 bases and J 5 bases, leaving 11 bases between the germline ends. CDR3 size: 13 residues. CDR3 region: CASSPYSEDTQYF. In DNA, the CDR3 is TGTGCCAGCAGCCCTTACAGTGAAGATACGCAGTATTTT. Filled out from reference TRBV7-9 and TRBJ2-3, the complete variable domain reads DTGVSQNPRHKITKRGQNVTFRCDPISEHNRLYWYRQTLGQGPEFLTYFQNEAQLEKSRLLSDRFSAERPKGSFSTLEIQRTEQGDSAMYLCASSPYSEDTQYFGPGTRLTVL.

The V and J genes are TRBV10-2 and TRBJ2-3, with TRBD2 identical over 8 bases. The CDR3 is 15 residues long. The germline V gene encodes CDR1 WSHSY and CDR2 SAAADI. J was trimmed by 4 bases and V by 6 bases; bases with no gene match: 9. This chain's CDR3 is CASSPRGGIADTQYF. The DNA for the CDR3 is TGCGCCAGCAGCCCCCGGGGGGGCATCGCAGATACGCAGTATTTT.

This clone was counted once. The chain recombines TRBV6-1 with TRBJ2-2; TRBD2 is a possible D gene (5 bases). The V gene's germline CDR1 is MNHNS and CDR2 SASEGT. The CDR3 length is 14 residues. Between the trimmed V and J ends, which lost 10 bases and 13 bases, there was a span of 25 bases. The CDR3 region has the DNA TGTGCCACCCGCCCGTATCTCACCAATGAGGGGCTGTTTTTT. Translating gives CATRPYLTNEGLFF.

This clone was picked up a small number of times. The chain combines TRBV28 with TRBJ1-2; no reliable D call. Germline CDR1 is MDHEN and CDR2 is SYDVKM. V gave up 2 bases and J gave up 5 bases, with 9 bases separating them. The CDR3 has 13 residues. CDR3 residues: CASSLAGPYGYTF. In DNA, the CDR3 is TGTGCCAGCAGTTTAGCGGGTCCGTATGGCTACACCTTC.

The chain combines TRBV5-4 with TRBJ1-1; no reliable D call. Trimming took off 0 bases at V and 3 bases at J, with 12 bases between the two ends. Germline V gene lookup returns CDR1 SGHNT and CDR2 YYREEE (reference sequence). This CDR3 contains 15 residues. The CDR3 is CASSLEDGEDTEAFF. DNA of the CDR3: TGTGCCAGCAGCTTGGAAGACGGGGAGGACACTGAAGCTTTCTTT.

This rearrangement joins TRBV19 to TRBJ1-1, with no clear D. There are 17 residues in the CDR3. Trimming pared 1 base from V and 1 base from J, leaving 16 bases between. Germline assignment: CDR1 LNHDA and CDR2 SQIVND (reference sequence). The CDR3 protein is CASSIVGGSLSNTEAFF. The DNA for the CDR3 is TGTGCCAGTAGTATAGTAGGAGGATCCCTCTCGAACACTGAAGCTTTCTTT.

This clone appeared a single time. The rearrangement joins TRBV18 to TRBJ1-2, with 8 bases fitting TRBD1. This CDR3 region has 15 residues. The junction had 7 bases not matched to a gene; V was cut back by 3 bases and J by 4 bases. Germline V gene sequence: CDR1 KGHSH, CDR2 LQKENI. The CDR3 loop is CASSPVQGASYGYTF. CDR3 bases: TGTGCCAGCTCACCGGTCCAGGGGGCAAGCTATGGCTACACCTTC.